A selection of T cell receptor beta chains follows, all from one sample in a study of neurological immune-mediated disorders. TCRdb re-derived calls from the 5' RACE reads in MiXCR, one entry per CDR3 protein. Among fewer than 90,000 distinct CDR3 sequences listed, less than 5.5% were seen once. The sequencing input was PBMCs. Receptor source: a man aged 18 to 29 with multiple sclerosis. Each CDR3 is given with its conserved first and last residue. The order of the fields is D gene, V gene, J gene, clone size, CDR3 protein, CDR3 DNA. The D gene is left open where the match is weak. The size entry is marked missing in some rows and otherwise reads once, few, many or a size class.

TRBD2	TRBV6-4	TRBJ2-3	many	CASSDSGGADTQYF	TGTGCCAGCAGTGACAGCGGGGGGGCAGATACGCAGTATTTT
.	TRBV20-1	TRBJ2-6	.	CSARAVGGANVLTF	TGCAGTGCTAGAGCGGTGGGTGGGGCCAACGTCCTGACTTTC
.	TRBV6-1	TRBJ1-5	.	CASVRPYSNQPQHF	TGTGCCAGCGTAAGGCCTTATAGCAATCAGCCCCAGCATTTT
.	TRBV7-9	TRBJ2-7	many	CASSWGLPGDEQYF	TGTGCCAGCAGCTGGGGACTCCCGGGGGACGAGCAGTACTTC
.	TRBV29-1	TRBJ1-1	many	CSVEDGQSVNTEAFF	TGCAGCGTTGAAGATGGGCAGTCTGTGAACACTGAAGCTTTCTTT
TRBD2	TRBV20-1	TRBJ2-1	many	CSARESAGVGQFF	TGCAGTGCTAGAGAGTCGGCGGGAGTCGGGCAGTTCTTC
.	TRBV2	TRBJ1-1	.	CASSEGGAEAFF	TGTGCCAGCAGTGAAGGGGGAGCTGAAGCTTTCTTT
.	TRBV7-2	TRBJ1-4	many	CASRRSTNEKLFF	TGTGCCAGTAGACGATCAACTAATGAAAAACTGTTTTTT
TRBD2	TRBV20-1	TRBJ2-7	many	CSATRTSGTYEQYF	TGCAGTGCTACCCGGACTAGCGGAACCTACGAGCAGTACTTC
.	TRBV20-1	TRBJ1-4	many	CSVTKGGKEKLFF	TGCAGTGTTACCAAAGGGGGGAAGGAAAAACTGTTTTTT
TRBD1	TRBV11-2	TRBJ2-4	.	CASSSYRGSKKIQYF	TGTGCCAGCAGCTCCTACAGGGGGTCCAAAAAAATTCAGTACTTC
.	TRBV7-2	TRBJ2-5	many	CASSFSETQYF	TGTGCCAGCAGCTTCTCGGAGACCCAGTACTTC
.	TRBV7-2	TRBJ2-7	many	CASRPINAEEQYF	TGTGCCAGCAGACCAATTAACGCGGAAGAGCAGTACTTC
.	TRBV12-3/TRBV12-4	TRBJ2-5	.	CASSLNSVETQYF	TGTGCCAGCAGTTTGAACTCCGTGGAGACCCAGTACTTC
.	TRBV27	TRBJ2-1	many	CASSLRRIKEQFF	TGTGCCAGCAGTCTCCGAAGGATTAAGGAGCAGTTCTTC
.	TRBV18	TRBJ2-7	many	CASSPNRVEQYF	TGTGCCAGCTCACCCAACAGGGTCGAGCAGTACTTC
TRBD2	TRBV7-9	TRBJ2-3	many	CASRERGPADTQYF	TGTGCCAGCAGGGAGCGGGGACCAGCAGATACGCAGTATTTT
.	TRBV7-9	TRBJ1-2	many	CATKELPFNGYTF	TGTGCCACCAAAGAACTACCCTTTAATGGCTACACCTTC
.	TRBV5-1	TRBJ1-4	many	CASTDSPEKLFF	TGCGCCAGCACCGACAGCCCGGAAAAACTGTTTTTT
.	TRBV5-1	TRBJ2-3	many	CASSSRPVSSTDTQYF	TGCGCCAGCAGCTCCCGACCGGTCTCTAGCACAGATACGCAGTATTTT
TRBD1	TRBV5-1	TRBJ2-7	many	CASSLGTGPAYEQYF	TGCGCCAGCAGCTTGGGGACAGGGCCGGCGTACGAGCAGTACTTC
TRBD2	TRBV7-3	TRBJ2-1	.	CASSSGLAGGNEQFF	TGTGCCAGCAGCTCGGGACTAGCGGGAGGGAATGAGCAGTTCTTC
.	TRBV20-1	TRBJ2-3	.	CSARDRPRGIDTQYF	TGCAGTGCTAGAGATAGGCCTCGGGGGATTGATACGCAGTATTTT
.	TRBV20-1	TRBJ1-2	many	CSASRENYGYTF	TGCAGTGCTAGTCGAGAGAACTATGGCTACACCTTC
.	TRBV20-1	TRBJ1-4	many	CSAINGVTNEKLFF	TGCAGTGCTATCAACGGGGTAACTAATGAAAAACTGTTTTTT
.	TRBV5-1	TRBJ2-7	many	CASSLAAGAIYEQYF	TGCGCCAGCAGCTTGGCTGCGGGGGCCATCTACGAGCAGTACTTC
.	TRBV10-2	TRBJ2-2	few	CASSESPSERELFF	TGCGCCAGCAGTGAGTCGCCTAGCGAGCGGGAGCTGTTTTTT
.	TRBV30	TRBJ1-2	few	CAWISGKANYGYTF	TGTGCCTGGATTTCGGGCAAAGCTAACTATGGCTACACCTTC
.	TRBV12-3/TRBV12-4	TRBJ1-6	many	CASSFSSSSSPLHF	TGTGCCAGCAGTTTTTCATCTAGTTCGTCACCCCTCCACTTT
TRBD1	TRBV7-2	TRBJ1-5	many	CASSPRQGYQPQHF	TGTGCCAGCAGCCCGCGACAGGGGTATCAGCCCCAGCATTTT
.	TRBV7-2	TRBJ2-7	.	CASRDGTTFREEQYF	TGTGCCAGCAGAGATGGGACAACCTTCCGGGAAGAGCAGTACTTC
TRBD1	TRBV6-6	TRBJ2-2	many	CASSWQGVTGELFF	TGTGCCAGCAGTTGGCAGGGGGTTACCGGGGAGCTGTTTTTT
.	TRBV3-1	TRBJ1-6	few	CASSQAQGSPLNF	TGTGCCAGCAGCCAAGCTCAAGGGTCACCCCTCAACTTT
TRBD1	TRBV5-4	TRBJ1-6	many	CASSWRDRGPVSPLHF	TGTGCCAGCAGCTGGCGGGACAGGGGTCCGGTGTCACCCCTCCACTTT
.	TRBV5-6	TRBJ1-1	many	CASSYRPGAEAFF	TGTGCCAGCAGCTACAGGCCGGGTGCTGAAGCTTTCTTT
.	TRBV7-9	TRBJ1-5	many	CASSLGARQPQHF	TGTGCCAGCAGCTTGGGGGCCCGGCAGCCCCAGCATTTT